This T cell receptor beta chain was identified in a study of blood T cell repertoires in COVID-19. TCRdb's table, derived via immunoSEQ multiplex PCR, lists solely in-frame clones and lacks some. The sample has roughly 40,000 clones, 65% to 85% seen once; the top ten hold approximately 33%. CDR1 and CDR2 (germline): SGHTA, FQGNSA. Trimming stripped 1 base from V and 5 bases from J, with 11 bases between. The CDR3 extends over 14 amino acids. Material: peripheral blood. This chain joins TRBV7-2 and TRBJ1-1; no firm D call. This TCR was sampled from a woman aged 80 or over with acute or convalescent COVID-19. CDR3 bases: TGTGCCAGCAGCTTAGGGCCCGGAGGGACTGAAGCTTTCTTT. Translating gives CASSLGPGGTEAFF.